One and the same sample provided the 30 T cell receptor beta chains below, sequenced in a study of shared clonotypes between healthy human individuals. The data were produced by immunoSEQ multiplex PCR, yet TCRdb's version contains in-frame clones alone and is incomplete. The profile covers about 2,500,000 clones, with around 94% appearing a single time and around 0.15% taken by the ten largest. Material for sequencing was naive CD4+ T cells sorted from blood. The subset here: CD45RA+ positively selected. These receptors all come from a man aged 18 to 30 in good health.

This clone was detected only a few times. The sample carries other DNA sequences with the same CDR3. The V call is TRBV30, the J call TRBJ1-1; D unresolved. Germline V gene sequence: CDR1 GTSNPN, CDR2 SVGIG (reference sequence). Trimming stripped 4 bases from V and 3 bases from J, with 6 bases between. The CDR3 totals 11 residues. The CDR3 protein is CAWTDHTEAFF. In DNA form, the CDR3 reads TGTGCCTGGACGGACCACACTGAAGCTTTCTTT.

V and J are TRBV27 and TRBJ1-5, with D maybe TRBD1 (6 bases). CDR1 and CDR2 from the germline V gene are MNHEY and SMNVEV (reference sequence). The V gene lost 7 bases and the J gene lost 0 bases, with 13 bases spanning the gap. The CDR3 extends over 15 amino acids. CDR3: CASTSRGYSNQPQHF. DNA for the CDR3: TGTGCCAGCACCTCCAGGGGTTATAGCAATCAGCCCCAGCATTTT.

V usage is TRBV19 and J usage is TRBJ2-7, with 12 bases lining up with TRBD2. The junction had 11 bases not matched to a gene; V was cut back by 5 bases and J by 3 bases. CDR3 length equals 17 residues. Germline V lookup: CDR1 LNHDA, CDR2 SQIVND (reference sequence). The CDR3 sequence: CASSPFGLAGTYYEQYF. CDR3 coding DNA: TGTGCCAGTAGTCCCTTCGGACTAGCGGGGACCTACTACGAGCAGTACTTC.

This rearrangement joins TRBV5-1 to TRBJ1-6, with D possibly matching TRBD1 (5 bases). The CDR3 extends over 16 amino acids. Trimming pared 0 bases from V and 13 bases from J, leaving 20 bases between. Per the germline V gene, CDR1 is SGHRS and CDR2 is YFSETQ. This CDR3 reads CASSLEPQGKTRPLHF. CDR3 in DNA: TGCGCCAGCAGCTTGGAACCCCAGGGTAAAACTCGGCCCCTCCACTTT.

A word on this clone: Other DNA sequences from this sample encode an identical CDR3 as well. The chain joins TRBV28 to TRBJ2-7; the D is unclear. The CDR3 contains 11 residues. Germline V gene data show CDR1 as MDHEN and CDR2 as SYDVKM. V lost 2 bases to trimming and J lost 4 bases, with 3 bases between them. CDR3 protein: CASSLTYEQYF. In nucleotides, the CDR3 is TGTGCCAGCAGTTTAACTTACGAGCAGTACTTC.

CDR3 DNA: TGTGCCAGCAGGGGCGGTGGGGGCAATGAGCAGTTCTTC. It translates to CASRGGGGNEQFF. The chain has TRBV6-5 and TRBJ2-1, with D perhaps TRBD1 or TRBD2 (5 bases each). The CDR3 length is 13 residues. Germline V gene data show CDR1 as MNHEY and CDR2 as SVGAGI. The V end was cut by 6 bases, the J end by 6 bases, with 12 bases between.

The chain joins TRBV28 to TRBJ1-2; 7 positions match TRBD1. Per germline, CDR1 MDHEN and CDR2 SYDVKM. Germline trimming cut 6 bases from V and 7 bases from J; bases unmatched to any gene: 11. The CDR3 totals 14 residues. In nucleotides, the CDR3 is TGTGCCAGCAGCTTTCAGGGGGGGCTATCTGGCTACACCTTC. Amino acid sequence: CASSFQGGLSGYTF.

The chain employs TRBV7-2 and TRBJ2-7, with 13 bases lining up with TRBD2. The CDR3 has 16 amino acids. V gave up 1 base and J gave up 6 bases; unmatched junction bases: 6. Germline CDR1 SGHTA, CDR2 FQGNSA. DNA of the CDR3: TGTGCCAGCAGCTTAGGTGGACTAGCGGGAGTAGGCGAGCAGTACTTC. Translating it yields CASSLGGLAGVGEQYF.

This chain connects TRBV29-1 to TRBJ2-3; D gene uncertain. This CDR3 spans 14 amino acids. CDR1 is SQVTM, CDR2 ANQGSEA, per germline. V lost 1 base, J lost 3 bases, and 11 bases lay in between. In DNA, the CDR3 is TGCAGCGTTGAAGTTTCTGCAGGAACAGATACGCAGTATTTT. Translating it yields CSVEVSAGTDTQYF.

The rearrangement joins TRBV13 to TRBJ2-7; 10 bases fit TRBD2. Per germline, CDR1 PRHDT and CDR2 FYEKMQ (reference sequence). Trimming at V came to 5 bases and at J to 6 bases, leaving 10 bases not matched to a gene. The CDR3 length is 15 residues. The CDR3 spells CASSRLAGGPLEQYF. The DNA for the CDR3 is TGTGCCAGCAGCCGGTTAGCGGGAGGTCCCCTCGAGCAGTACTTC. Looking up the rest from reference TRBV13 and TRBJ2-7 gives the full variable domain: AAGVIQSPRHLIKEKRETATLKCYPIPRHDTVYWYQQGPGQDPQFLISFYEKMQSDKGSIPDRFSAQQFSDYHSELNMSSLELGDSALYFCASSRLAGGPLEQYFGPGTRLTVT.

The chain recombines TRBV19 with TRBJ2-1, with unresolved D. From germline, CDR1 is LNHDA and CDR2 SQIVND (reference sequence). The CDR3 spans 17 residues. V dropped 6 bases and J dropped 1 base, with 19 bases sitting between them. In nucleotides, the CDR3 is TGTGCCAGTAGCAACTACAATCGGGCCGGATCCTACAATGAGCAGTTCTTC. Protein sequence: CASSNYNRAGSYNEQFF.

The chain carries TRBV5-8 and TRBJ2-1; D uncertain. Germline lookup yields CDR1 SGHTS and CDR2 YDEGEE. The ends were cut back, 0 bases at V and 0 bases at J, with 19 bases in the middle. CDR3 length equals 19 residues. CDR3 coding DNA: TGTGCCAGCAGCTTGGCCGAGTCCTCAAGGTTGAGCTCCTACAATGAGCAGTTCTTC. Protein sequence: CASSLAESSRLSSYNEQFF.

Comment on this clone: The same CDR3 also results from other DNA sequences found in this sample. The genes are TRBV18 and TRBJ2-5; a possible D gene is TRBD1 (6 bases). Germline V CDR1 and CDR2: KGHSH, LQKENI. This CDR3 is 14 amino acids long. V was clipped by 3 bases and J by 1 base, with 9 bases between them. The CDR3 nucleotides are TGTGCCAGCTCACCTGCAGGGGTCCAAGAGACCCAGTACTTC. Its translation is CASSPAGVQETQYF.

Worth noting for this clone: The sample carries other DNA sequences with the same CDR3. The genes are TRBV9 and TRBJ1-1, with D hard to call. V lost 2 bases and J lost 0, with 5 bases in between. The CDR3 extends over 13 amino acids. The germline V gene encodes CDR1 SGDLS and CDR2 YYNGEE. The CDR3 spells CASSVTVNTEAFF. CDR3 DNA sequence: TGTGCCAGCAGCGTCACCGTGAACACTGAAGCTTTCTTT.

The chain recombines TRBV7-2 with TRBJ1-2; no reliable D call. The V end lost 1 base, the J end lost 6 bases, and 15 bases lay between the germline ends. The CDR3 runs 15 residues. The germline CDR1 and CDR2 sequences are SGHTA and FQGNSA. CDR3 sequence reads: CASSLGGRLGHGYTF. DNA of the CDR3: TGTGCCAGCAGCTTAGGAGGCAGGTTAGGTCATGGCTACACCTTC. The full variable domain, its missing parts supplied by reference TRBV7-2 and TRBJ1-2, is GAGVSQSPSNKVTEKGKDVELRCDPISGHTALYWYRQSLGQGLEFLIYFQGNSAPDKSGLPSDRFSAERTGGSVSTLTIQRTQQEDSAVYLCASSLGGRLGHGYTFGSGTRLTVV.

This clone has more than one count but fewer than ten. CDR3 in DNA: TGTGCCAGCGGGAGGGGGACCCCGAACACCGGGGAGCTGTTTTTT. Its translation is CASGRGTPNTGELFF. V and J are TRBV2 and TRBJ2-2; D may be TRBD2 (7 bases). Germline CDR1 is SNHLY and CDR2 is FYNNEI. This CDR3 is 15 amino acids long. V was cut by 8 bases and J by 0 bases, with 13 bases left in between.

V is TRBV5-1 and J is TRBJ2-3; either TRBD1 or TRBD2 may supply D (7 bases each). The CDR3 contains 15 residues. The V end lost 6 bases, the J end lost 4 bases, and 18 bases lay between the germline ends. CDR1 is SGHRS and CDR2 is YFSETQ in the germline V gene. DNA of the CDR3: TGCGCCAGCAAGGAACAGGGGACTATCGCAGATACGCAGTATTTT. Translated: CASKEQGTIADTQYF.

The chain carries TRBV18 and TRBJ1-2, with 9 bases that match TRBD1. Germline V gene sequence: CDR1 KGHSH, CDR2 LQKENI. The V and J ends lost 5 bases and 2 bases, in that order; junction bases with no gene match: 6. This CDR3 spans 15 amino acids. CDR3 region: CASSTSGTGNYGYTF. The CDR3 DNA follows: TGTGCCAGCTCAACTTCCGGGACAGGGAACTATGGCTACACCTTC. Variable domain in full (rest from reference TRBV18 and TRBJ1-2): NAGVMQNPRHLVRRRGQEARLRCSPMKGHSHVYWYRQLPEEGLKFMVYLQKENIIDESGMPKERFSAEFPKEGPSILRIQQVVRGDSAAYFCASSTSGTGNYGYTFGSGTRLTVV.

The chain combines TRBV7-6 with TRBJ1-5, with 11 bases that match TRBD1. V was pared by 3 bases and J by 6 bases, with 1 base of the junction left unmatched. Germline V CDR1 and CDR2: SGHVS, FNYEAQ. The CDR3 has 14 residues. This CDR3 is CASSFGTGGQPQHF. CDR3 DNA sequence: TGTGCCAGCAGCTTCGGGACAGGGGGTCAGCCCCAGCATTTT. The entire variable domain, with the rest obtained from reference TRBV7-6 and TRBJ1-5, is as follows: GAGVSQSPRYKVTKRGQDVALRCDPISGHVSLYWYRQALGQGPEFLTYFNYEAQQDKSGLPNDRFSAERPEGSISTLTIQRTEQRDSAMYRCASSFGTGGQPQHFGDGTRLSIL.

This clone was counted a single time. V gene TRBV29-1 combines with J gene TRBJ2-7; D may correspond to TRBD1 or TRBD2 (5 bases each). Germline CDR1 is SQVTM and CDR2 is ANQGSEA. The CDR3 contains 13 residues. V shed 3 bases and J shed 1 base, with 10 bases lying between them. Here the CDR3 reads CSVDEGLSYEQYF. The CDR3 DNA sequence: TGCAGCGTTGACGAGGGGCTATCCTACGAGCAGTACTTC.

This chain joins TRBV6-1 and TRBJ2-5; 13 nucleotides match TRBD2. This CDR3 has 16 amino acids. Germline trimming cut 2 bases from V and 2 bases from J; bases unmatched to any gene: 2. Germline assignment: CDR1 MNHNS and CDR2 SASEGT. CDR3 amino acids: CASSERTSGGQETQYF. In DNA, the CDR3 is TGTGCCAGCAGTGAACGGACTAGCGGGGGTCAAGAGACCCAGTACTTC.

V is TRBV2 and J is TRBJ2-5; D unclear. The V gene lost 7 bases and the J gene lost 1 base, with 10 bases spanning the gap. CDR1 SNHLY and CDR2 FYNNEI come from the germline V gene. The CDR3 has 13 amino acids. CDR3 in DNA: TGTGCCAGCATTTGGCCAGGCCAAGAGACCCAGTACTTC. Encoded protein: CASIWPGQETQYF.

The V gene is TRBV4-1, the J gene TRBJ2-5; TRBD1 is a possible D gene (5 bases). Germline CDR1 and CDR2: MGHRA and YSYEKL. The V gene lost 3 bases and the J gene lost 2 bases, with 16 bases spanning the gap. This CDR3 has 16 residues. Written as DNA, the CDR3 is TGCGCCAGCAGCCAGAAGGGGCAACCGAATCAAGAGACCCAGTACTTC. This encodes CASSQKGQPNQETQYF.

Here the CDR3 reads CASSSGKLQGVAYEQYF. The CDR3 DNA follows: TGCGCCAGCAGCTCCGGCAAGCTACAGGGAGTTGCCTACGAGCAGTACTTC. V and J are TRBV5-1 and TRBJ2-7; TRBD1 is a possible D gene (6 bases). The CDR3 is made up of 17 amino acids. Per the germline V gene, CDR1 is SGHRS and CDR2 is YFSETQ. V gave up 3 bases and J gave up 2 bases, with 21 bases separating them.

A word on this clone: Distinct nucleotide sequences in the sample also encode this CDR3. The V call is TRBV5-1, the J call TRBJ2-1; 8 nucleotides match TRBD2. The CDR3 extends over 16 amino acids. Germline V gives CDR1 SGHRS, CDR2 YFSETQ. After removal of 4 bases from V and 1 base from J, the junction contained 7 bases not matched to a gene. CDR3: CASSPSGGSSYNEQFF. The CDR3 DNA follows: TGCGCCAGCAGCCCTTCGGGGGGGAGTTCCTACAATGAGCAGTTCTTC. The whole variable domain, filled in from reference TRBV5-1 and TRBJ2-1, reads KAGVTQTPRYLIKTRGQQVTLSCSPISGHRSVSWYQQTPGQGLQFLFEYFSETQRNKGNFPGRFSGRQFSNSRSEMNVSTLELGDSALYLCASSPSGGSSYNEQFFGPGTRLTVL.

The chain uses TRBV7-6 and TRBJ1-3; D is uncertain. V was clipped by 5 bases and J by 14 bases, with 22 bases between them. CDR3 length equals 14 residues. Germline-derived CDR1 and CDR2 are SGHVS and FNYEAQ. For the CDR3, the DNA is TGTGCCAGCAGCCGAGAGATGGACCTCCCCGCACTATATTTT. Amino acids: CASSREMDLPALYF.

The chain links TRBV18 to TRBJ1-1, with 9 positions matching TRBD1. From germline, CDR1 is KGHSH and CDR2 LQKENI. This CDR3 region has 17 residues. The V and J ends lost 3 bases and 5 bases, in that order; junction bases with no gene match: 13. The CDR3 loop is CASSPSGTGTHGTEAFF. The CDR3 DNA reads TGTGCCAGCTCACCTTCCGGGACAGGGACCCATGGGACTGAAGCTTTCTTT.

This clone was seen just once. The chain links TRBV5-1 to TRBJ2-2; no clear D. This CDR3 region has 15 residues. Germline CDR1 reads SGHRS; CDR2 reads YFSETQ. The V gene lost 0 bases and the J gene lost 4 bases, with 10 bases spanning the gap. In nucleotides, the CDR3 is TGCGCCAGCAGCTTGGCCGAGAAGGTCACCGGGGAGCTGTTTTTT. Protein: CASSLAEKVTGELFF.

This clone appeared once. The chain uses TRBV7-2 and TRBJ2-3; no firm D call. The CDR3 totals 15 residues. Trimming took 5 bases from V and 6 from J, leaving 18 bases between them. Germline-derived CDR1 and CDR2 are SGHTA and FQGNSA. CDR3 DNA sequence: TGTGCCAGCAGCCGTTGGGCAGTTTCTAAGGATACGCAGTATTTT. Its translation is CASSRWAVSKDTQYF. Full variable domain (rest looked up from reference TRBV7-2 and TRBJ2-3): GAGVSQSPSNKVTEKGKDVELRCDPISGHTALYWYRQSLGQGLEFLIYFQGNSAPDKSGLPSDRFSAERTGGSVSTLTIQRTQQEDSAVYLCASSRWAVSKDTQYFGPGTRLTVL.

This clone has just a few counts. This chain joins TRBV28 and TRBJ1-2, with 7 bases matching TRBD1. The length of the CDR3 is 11 residues. The V segment lost 5 bases and the J segment 11 bases; nucleotides outside the gene matches: 5. Germline CDR1 and CDR2: MDHEN and SYDVKM. CDR3 in DNA: TGTGCCAGCAGTCCCCGACAGGGATACACCTTC. Its protein is CASSPRQGYTF.